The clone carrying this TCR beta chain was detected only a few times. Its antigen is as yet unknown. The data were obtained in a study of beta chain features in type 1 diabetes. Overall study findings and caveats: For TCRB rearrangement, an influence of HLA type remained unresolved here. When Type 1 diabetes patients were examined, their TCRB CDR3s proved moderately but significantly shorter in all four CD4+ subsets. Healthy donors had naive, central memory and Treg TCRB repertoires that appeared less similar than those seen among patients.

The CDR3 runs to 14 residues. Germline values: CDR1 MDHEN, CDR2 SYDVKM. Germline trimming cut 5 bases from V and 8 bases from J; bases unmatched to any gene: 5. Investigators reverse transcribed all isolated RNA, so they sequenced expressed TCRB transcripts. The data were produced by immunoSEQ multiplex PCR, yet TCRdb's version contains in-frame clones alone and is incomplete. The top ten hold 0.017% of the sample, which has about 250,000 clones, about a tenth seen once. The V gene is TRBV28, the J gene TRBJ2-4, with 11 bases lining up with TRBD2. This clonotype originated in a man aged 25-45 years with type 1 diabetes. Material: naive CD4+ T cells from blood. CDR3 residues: CASSLAGGWDIQYF. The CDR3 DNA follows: TGTGCCAGCAGTCTAGCGGGGGGCTGGGACATTCAGTACTTC.